A selection of T cell receptor beta chains follows, all from one sample in a study of shared clonotypes between healthy human individuals. Generated by immunoSEQ multiplex PCR, the TCRdb table keeps only in-frame clones and is missing some. Of about 2,500,000 clones listed, 85% to 95% are singletons. Sequenced input: naive CD4+ T cells sorted from blood. All receptors derive from a man in his late teens or twenties in good health. CDR3s include the opening cysteine and the closing phenylalanine or tryptophan. The order of the fields is J gene, D gene, V gene, CDR3 length, CDR3 DNA, CDR3 protein. D genes are given only for firm matches.

TRBJ2-7 | . | TRBV28 | 15 | TGTGCCAGCAGCCGCGGGGACAGTGGGGGCTACGAGCAGTACTTC | CASSRGDSGGYEQYF
TRBJ2-2 | . | TRBV6-5 | 15 | TGTGCCAGCAGACATGACACCCCGAACACCGGGGAGCTGTTTTTT | CASRHDTPNTGELFF
TRBJ1-4 | . | TRBV18 | 16 | TGTGCCAGCTCACCACAGTTAGGGGCAACTAATGAAAAACTGTTTTTT | CASSPQLGATNEKLFF
TRBJ2-1 | TRBD2 | TRBV6-1 | 15 | TGTGCCAGCAGTGCCCTCACTAGCGGGAAGAATGAGCAGTTCTTC | CASSALTSGKNEQFF
TRBJ2-1 | . | TRBV6-6 | 13 | TGTGCCAGCAGTTTTTGGATGTACAATGAGCAGTTCTTC | CASSFWMYNEQFF
TRBJ2-1 | TRBD1 | TRBV7-2 | 14 | TGTGCCAGCAGCCGGCAGGGGGAGTTAGGAGAGCAGTTCTTC | CASSRQGELGEQFF
TRBJ1-4 | TRBD1 | TRBV19 | 15 | TGTGCCAGTAGTTCTTTTGGGACAGCTAATGAAAAACTGTTTTTT | CASSSFGTANEKLFF
TRBJ2-5 | . | TRBV5-4 | 14 | TGTGCCAGCAGCTTGGCCGGCAGGGAAGAGACCCAGTACTTC | CASSLAGREETQYF
TRBJ2-7 | . | TRBV11-2 | 13 | TGTGCCAGCAGCCCCCGGGCTGGGTACGAGCAGTACTTC | CASSPRAGYEQYF
TRBJ1-5 | . | TRBV30 | 13 | TGTGCCTGGAGTAGAGGAACCCTGGAAGCCCAGCATTTT | CAWSRGTLEAQHF
TRBJ2-3 | . | TRBV20-1 | 11 | TGCAGTGCTTTAGGGGCCGATACGCAGTATTTT | CSALGADTQYF
TRBJ1-1 | . | TRBV6-5 | 14 | TGTGCCAGCAGTTACCGGGAGGGTGGCCCTGAAGCTTTCTTT | CASSYREGGPEAFF
TRBJ1-2 | . | TRBV7-9 | 15 | TGTGCCAGCAGCGCGACGGGTCTAGGGATTGGTGGCTACACCTTC | CASSATGLGIGGYTF